This T cell receptor (beta chain) was captured by sequencing in a study of blood T cell repertoires in COVID-19. TCRdb keeps only in-frame clones here, not all; method: immunoSEQ multiplex PCR. There are more than 250,000 clones in the sample; around 86% occur only once, and approximately 2.4% lies in the top ten. V dropped 0 bases and J dropped 1 base, with 10 bases sitting between them. From germline, CDR1 is SGHRS and CDR2 YFSETQ. The length of the CDR3 is 15 residues. Study members were between about 18 and 100 years old and lived in about two dozen US regions. The source material was PBMCs or T cells enriched from blood (not recorded which). The rearrangement links TRBV5-1 to TRBJ1-1; D is unresolved. The TCR comes from a woman under 30 who had recovered from COVID-19. The CDR3 DNA is TGCGCCAGCAGCTTGGTAAACGCGAAGAACACTGAAGCTTTCTTT. This sequence encodes CASSLVNAKNTEAFF.